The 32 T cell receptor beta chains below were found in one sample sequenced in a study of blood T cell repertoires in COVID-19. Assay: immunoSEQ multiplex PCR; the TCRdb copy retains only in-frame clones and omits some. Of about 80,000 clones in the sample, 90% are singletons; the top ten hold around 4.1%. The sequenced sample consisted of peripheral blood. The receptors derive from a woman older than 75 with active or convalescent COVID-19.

CDR3 amino acids: CASSEALLGRRDTEAFF. The CDR3, as DNA: TGTGCCAGCAGTGAAGCGCTTCTGGGCAGGCGGGACACTGAAGCTTTCTTT. The chain employs TRBV6-1 and TRBJ1-1; no reliable D call. The germline V gene encodes CDR1 MNHNS and CDR2 SASEGT. This CDR3 is 17 amino acids long. Trimming left V 0 bases short and J 3 bases short, with 17 bases between.

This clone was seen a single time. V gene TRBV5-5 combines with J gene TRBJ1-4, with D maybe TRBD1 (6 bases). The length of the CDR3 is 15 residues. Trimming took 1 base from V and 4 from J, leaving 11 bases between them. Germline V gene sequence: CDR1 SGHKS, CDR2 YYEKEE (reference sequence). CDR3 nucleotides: TGTGCCAGCAGCTTGCAACAGGGCGGTAATGAAAAACTGTTTTTT. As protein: CASSLQQGGNEKLFF.

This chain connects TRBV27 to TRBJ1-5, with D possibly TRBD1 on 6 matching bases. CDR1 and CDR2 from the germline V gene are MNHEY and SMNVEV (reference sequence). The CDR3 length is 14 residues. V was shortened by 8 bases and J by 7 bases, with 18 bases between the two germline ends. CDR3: CASRTVRSGQPQHF. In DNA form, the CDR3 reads TGTGCCAGCCGGACAGTGAGATCAGGACAGCCCCAGCATTTT.

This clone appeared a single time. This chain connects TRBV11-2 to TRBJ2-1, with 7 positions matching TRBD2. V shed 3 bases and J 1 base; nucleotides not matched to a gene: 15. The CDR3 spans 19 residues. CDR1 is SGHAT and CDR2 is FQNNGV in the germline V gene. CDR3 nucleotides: TGTGCCAGCAGCTTTAGAGTCTGGCGCGGGAGTGGTTCCTACAATGAGCAGTTCTTC. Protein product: CASSFRVWRGSGSYNEQFF.

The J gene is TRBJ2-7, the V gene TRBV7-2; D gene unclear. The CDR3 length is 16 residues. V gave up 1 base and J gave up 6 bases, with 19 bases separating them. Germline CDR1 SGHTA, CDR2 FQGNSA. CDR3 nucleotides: TGTGCCAGCAGCTTAGATCGGCTAGTCCCTCCCCGCGAGCAGTACTTC. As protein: CASSLDRLVPPREQYF.

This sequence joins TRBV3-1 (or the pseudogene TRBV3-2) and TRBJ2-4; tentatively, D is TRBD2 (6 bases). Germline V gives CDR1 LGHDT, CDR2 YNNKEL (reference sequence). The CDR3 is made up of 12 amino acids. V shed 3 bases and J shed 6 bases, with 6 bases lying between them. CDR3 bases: TGTGCCAGCAGCCACGGGGGAAACATTCAGTACTTC. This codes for CASSHGGNIQYF.

The CDR3 nucleotides are TGTGCCAGCAGCCGAGGGGGAATCCAAGAGACCCAGTACTTC. Translated: CASSRGGIQETQYF. This chain joins TRBV6-5 and TRBJ2-5; TRBD1 is a possible D gene (6 bases). The germline V gene encodes CDR1 MNHEY and CDR2 SVGAGI. Deletions cut 6 bases from V and 1 base from J, with 12 bases between. The CDR3 sequence is 14 residues long.

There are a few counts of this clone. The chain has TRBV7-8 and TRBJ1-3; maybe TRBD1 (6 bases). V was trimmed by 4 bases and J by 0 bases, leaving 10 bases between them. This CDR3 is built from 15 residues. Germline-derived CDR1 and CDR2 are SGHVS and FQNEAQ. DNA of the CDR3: TGTGCCAGCAGCTCAGGACAGCGCTCTGGAAACACCATATATTTT. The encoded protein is CASSSGQRSGNTIYF.

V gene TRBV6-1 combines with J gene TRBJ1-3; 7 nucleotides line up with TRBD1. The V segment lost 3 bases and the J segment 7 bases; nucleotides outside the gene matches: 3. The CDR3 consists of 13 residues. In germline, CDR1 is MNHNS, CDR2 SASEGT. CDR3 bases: TGTGCCAGCAGTGAGGTACAGGGGAACACCATATATTTT. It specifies CASSEVQGNTIYF.

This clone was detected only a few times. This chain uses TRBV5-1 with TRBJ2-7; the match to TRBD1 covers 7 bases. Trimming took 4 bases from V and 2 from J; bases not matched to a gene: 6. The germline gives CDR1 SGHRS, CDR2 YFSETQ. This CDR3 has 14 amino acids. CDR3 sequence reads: CASSARQGTYEQYF. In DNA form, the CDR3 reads TGCGCCAGCAGCGCGCGACAGGGTACCTACGAGCAGTACTTC.

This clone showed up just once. The CDR3 protein is CASSSTASSGNTIYF. For the CDR3, the DNA is TGTGCCAGCAGCTCGACAGCTAGCTCTGGAAACACCATATATTTT. The chain carries TRBV9 and TRBJ1-3; TRBD1 might be the D (5 bases). CDR1 SGDLS and CDR2 YYNGEE come from the germline V gene. The V gene lost 4 bases and the J gene lost 0 bases, with 11 bases spanning the gap. The CDR3 is made up of 15 amino acids.

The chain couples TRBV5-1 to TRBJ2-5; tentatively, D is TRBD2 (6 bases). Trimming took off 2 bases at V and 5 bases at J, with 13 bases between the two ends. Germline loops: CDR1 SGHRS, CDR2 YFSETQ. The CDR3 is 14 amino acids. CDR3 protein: CASSFGGVGETQYF. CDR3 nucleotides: TGCGCCAGCAGCTTCGGAGGGGTAGGGGAGACCCAGTACTTC.

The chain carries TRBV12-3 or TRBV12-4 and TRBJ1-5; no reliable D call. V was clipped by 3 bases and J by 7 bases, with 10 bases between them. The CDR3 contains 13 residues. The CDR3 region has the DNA TGTGCCAGCAGTTTGGCCAGTCGCCAGCCCCAGCATTTT. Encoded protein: CASSLASRQPQHF.

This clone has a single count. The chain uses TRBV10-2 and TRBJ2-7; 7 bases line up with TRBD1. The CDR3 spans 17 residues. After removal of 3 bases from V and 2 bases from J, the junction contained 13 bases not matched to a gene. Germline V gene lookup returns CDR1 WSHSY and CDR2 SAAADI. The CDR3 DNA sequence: TGCGCCAGCAGTGATGAACAGGGGAAGAACAGTCCCTACGAGCAGTACTTC. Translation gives CASSDEQGKNSPYEQYF.

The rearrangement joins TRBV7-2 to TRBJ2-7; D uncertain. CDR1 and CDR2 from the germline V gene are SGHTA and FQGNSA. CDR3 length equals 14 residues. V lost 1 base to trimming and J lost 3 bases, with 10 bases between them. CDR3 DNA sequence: TGTGCCAGCAGCTTAGTGGGCAGGAACTACGAGCAGTACTTC. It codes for CASSLVGRNYEQYF. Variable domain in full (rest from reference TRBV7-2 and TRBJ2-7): GAGVSQSPSNKVTEKGKDVELRCDPISGHTALYWYRQSLGQGLEFLIYFQGNSAPDKSGLPSDRFSAERTGGSVSTLTIQRTQQEDSAVYLCASSLVGRNYEQYFGPGTRLTVT.

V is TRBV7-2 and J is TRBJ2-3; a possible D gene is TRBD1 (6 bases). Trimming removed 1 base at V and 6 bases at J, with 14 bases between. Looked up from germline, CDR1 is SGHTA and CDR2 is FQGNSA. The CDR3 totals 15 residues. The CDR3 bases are TGTGCCAGCAGCTTAGGGGGACAAGGAGTGGATACGCAGTATTTT. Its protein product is CASSLGGQGVDTQYF.

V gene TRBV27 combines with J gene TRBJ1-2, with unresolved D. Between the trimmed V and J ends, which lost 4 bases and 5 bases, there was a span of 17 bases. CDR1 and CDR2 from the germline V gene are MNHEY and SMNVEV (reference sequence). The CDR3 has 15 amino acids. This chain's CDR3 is CASSSSLTDFYGYTF. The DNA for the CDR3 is TGTGCCAGCAGTTCCTCCTTGACGGACTTTTATGGCTACACCTTC.

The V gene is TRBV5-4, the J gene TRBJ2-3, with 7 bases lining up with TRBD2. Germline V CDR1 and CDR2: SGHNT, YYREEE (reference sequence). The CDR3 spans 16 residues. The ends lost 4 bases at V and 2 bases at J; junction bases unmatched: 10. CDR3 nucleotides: TGTGCCAGCAGCCCGGGGGGAGCGGGGACCACAGATACGCAGTATTTT. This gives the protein CASSPGGAGTTDTQYF.

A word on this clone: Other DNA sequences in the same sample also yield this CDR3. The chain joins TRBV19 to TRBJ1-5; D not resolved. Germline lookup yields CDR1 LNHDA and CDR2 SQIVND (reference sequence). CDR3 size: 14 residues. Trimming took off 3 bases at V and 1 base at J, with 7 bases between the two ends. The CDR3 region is CASSIGPSNQPQHF. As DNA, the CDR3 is TGTGCCAGTAGTATTGGGCCAAGCAATCAGCCCCAGCATTTT.

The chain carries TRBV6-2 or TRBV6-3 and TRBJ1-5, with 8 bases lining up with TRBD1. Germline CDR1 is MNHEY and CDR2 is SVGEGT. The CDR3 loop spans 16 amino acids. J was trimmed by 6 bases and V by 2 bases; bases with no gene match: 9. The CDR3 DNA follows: TGTGCCAGCAGTTACCGTCCAGGGGGCTTTGGTCAGCCCCAGCATTTT. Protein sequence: CASSYRPGGFGQPQHF.

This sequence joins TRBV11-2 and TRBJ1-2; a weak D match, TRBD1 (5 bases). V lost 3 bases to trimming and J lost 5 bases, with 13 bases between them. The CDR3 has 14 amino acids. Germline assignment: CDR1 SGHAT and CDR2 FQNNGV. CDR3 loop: CASSFGGPQYGYTF. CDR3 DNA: TGTGCCAGCAGCTTCGGGGGACCTCAATATGGCTACACCTTC.

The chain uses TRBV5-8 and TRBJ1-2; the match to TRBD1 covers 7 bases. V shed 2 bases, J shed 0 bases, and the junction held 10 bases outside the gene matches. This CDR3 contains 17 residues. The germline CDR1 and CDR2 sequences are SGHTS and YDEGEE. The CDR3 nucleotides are TGTGCCAGCAGCTTCCGGGACAGTCGTTCGACTAACTATGGCTACACCTTC. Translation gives CASSFRDSRSTNYGYTF.

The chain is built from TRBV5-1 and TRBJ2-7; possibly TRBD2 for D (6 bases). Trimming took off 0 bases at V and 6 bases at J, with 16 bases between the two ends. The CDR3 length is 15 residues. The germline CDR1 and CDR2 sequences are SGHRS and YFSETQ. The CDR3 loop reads CASSLGTGLPTEQYF. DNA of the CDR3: TGCGCCAGCAGCTTGGGAACGGGACTTCCCACCGAGCAGTACTTC.

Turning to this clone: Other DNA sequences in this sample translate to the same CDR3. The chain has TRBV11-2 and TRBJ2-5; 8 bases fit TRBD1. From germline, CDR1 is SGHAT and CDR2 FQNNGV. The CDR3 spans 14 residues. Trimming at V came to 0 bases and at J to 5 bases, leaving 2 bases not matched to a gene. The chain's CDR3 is CASSLDRGRETQYF. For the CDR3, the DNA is TGTGCCAGCAGCTTAGACAGGGGGCGGGAGACCCAGTACTTC.

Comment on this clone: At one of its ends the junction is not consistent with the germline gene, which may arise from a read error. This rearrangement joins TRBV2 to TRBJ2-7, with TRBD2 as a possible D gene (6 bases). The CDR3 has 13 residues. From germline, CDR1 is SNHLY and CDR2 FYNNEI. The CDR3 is CASSEVGTAYPHF. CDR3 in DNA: TGTGCCAGCAGTGAGGTTGGGACTGCATATCCCCATTTC.

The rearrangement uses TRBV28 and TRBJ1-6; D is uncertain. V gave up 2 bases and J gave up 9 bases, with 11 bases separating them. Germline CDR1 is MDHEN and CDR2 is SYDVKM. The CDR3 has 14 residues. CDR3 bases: TGTGCCAGCAGTTTAAACGCCGGTGCTTCACCCCTCCACTTT. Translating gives CASSLNAGASPLHF.

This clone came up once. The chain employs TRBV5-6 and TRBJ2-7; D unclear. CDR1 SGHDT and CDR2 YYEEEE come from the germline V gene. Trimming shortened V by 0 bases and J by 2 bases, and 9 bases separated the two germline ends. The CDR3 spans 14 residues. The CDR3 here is CASSLVVRTYEQYF. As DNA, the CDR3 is TGTGCCAGCAGCTTGGTGGTCAGAACCTACGAGCAGTACTTC.

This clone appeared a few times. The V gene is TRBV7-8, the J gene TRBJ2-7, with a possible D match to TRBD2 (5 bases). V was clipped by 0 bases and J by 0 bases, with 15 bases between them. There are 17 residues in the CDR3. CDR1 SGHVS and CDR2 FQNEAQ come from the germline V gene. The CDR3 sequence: CASSLAMRAESSYEQYF. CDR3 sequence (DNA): TGTGCCAGCAGCTTAGCGATGAGGGCAGAAAGCTCCTACGAGCAGTACTTC.

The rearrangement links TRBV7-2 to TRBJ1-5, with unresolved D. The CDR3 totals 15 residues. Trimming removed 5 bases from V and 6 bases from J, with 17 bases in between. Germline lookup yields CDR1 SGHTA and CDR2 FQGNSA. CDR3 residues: CASSEGFGLSQPQHF. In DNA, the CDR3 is TGTGCCAGCAGCGAGGGTTTCGGGTTGTCTCAGCCCCAGCATTTT.

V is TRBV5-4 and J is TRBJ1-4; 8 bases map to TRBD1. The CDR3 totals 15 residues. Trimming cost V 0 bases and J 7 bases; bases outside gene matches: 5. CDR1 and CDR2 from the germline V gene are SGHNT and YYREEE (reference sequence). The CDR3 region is CASSLAQGTGEKLFF. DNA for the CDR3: TGTGCCAGCAGCTTGGCCCAGGGGACAGGTGAAAAACTGTTTTTT.

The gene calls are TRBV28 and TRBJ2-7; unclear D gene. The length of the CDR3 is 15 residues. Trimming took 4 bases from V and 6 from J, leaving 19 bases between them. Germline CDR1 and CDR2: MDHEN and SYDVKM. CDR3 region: CASSSPPSNMAEQYF. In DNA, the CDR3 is TGTGCCAGCAGTTCTCCTCCCTCAAACATGGCCGAGCAGTACTTC.

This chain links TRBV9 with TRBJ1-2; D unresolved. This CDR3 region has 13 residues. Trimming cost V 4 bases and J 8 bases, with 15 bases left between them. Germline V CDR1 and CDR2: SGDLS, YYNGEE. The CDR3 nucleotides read TGTGCCAGCAGCCCATCGAGACAAATCGGCTACACCTTC. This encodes CASSPSRQIGYTF.